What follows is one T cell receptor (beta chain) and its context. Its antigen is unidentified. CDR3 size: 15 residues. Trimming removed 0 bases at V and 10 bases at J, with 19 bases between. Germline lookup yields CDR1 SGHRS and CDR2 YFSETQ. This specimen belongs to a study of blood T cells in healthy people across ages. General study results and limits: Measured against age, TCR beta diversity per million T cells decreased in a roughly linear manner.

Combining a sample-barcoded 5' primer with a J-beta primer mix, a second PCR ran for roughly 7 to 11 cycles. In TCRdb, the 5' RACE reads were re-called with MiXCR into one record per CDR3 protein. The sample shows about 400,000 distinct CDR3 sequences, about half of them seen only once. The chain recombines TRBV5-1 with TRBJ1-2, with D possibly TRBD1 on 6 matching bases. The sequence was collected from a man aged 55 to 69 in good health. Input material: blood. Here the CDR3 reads CASSLGGAGIDDYTF. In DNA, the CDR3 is TGCGCCAGCAGCTTGGGGGGGGCAGGAATTGATGACTACACCTTC.